One and the same sample provided the 16 T cell receptor beta chains below, sequenced in a study of control samples from healthy donors and cancer patients. Clones were read by immunoSEQ multiplex PCR, and TCRdb kept only the in-frame ones, dropping some. Of around 59,000 clones in the sample, 92% are singletons; the top ten hold less than 2%. Sequences were obtained from PBMCs. The origin of the receptors is a man aged 35 to 55 with colorectal cancer.

The chain combines TRBV23-1 with TRBJ1-5; D unresolved. TRBV23-1 is filed as an ORF, its function uncertain. CDR3 size: 14 residues. V was trimmed by 1 base and J by 2 bases, leaving 6 bases between them. The CDR3 DNA follows: TGCGCCAGCAGTCAATGGGTGGGCAATCAGCCCCAGCATTTT. It specifies CASSQWVGNQPQHF.

This sequence joins TRBV19 and TRBJ1-2; 7 nucleotides agree with TRBD1. The CDR3 is made up of 15 amino acids. CDR1 is LNHDA, CDR2 SQIVND, per germline (reference sequence). V lost 4 bases and J lost 2; bases outside the gene matches: 7. CDR3 residues: CASSTGTEANYGYTF. CDR3 coding DNA: TGTGCCAGTAGTACTGGGACAGAAGCAAACTATGGCTACACCTTC.

The chain links TRBV6-5 to TRBJ2-6; 9 nucleotides match TRBD1. The CDR3 sequence is 16 residues long. Per germline, CDR1 MNHEY and CDR2 SVGAGI. With 2 bases clipped from V and 1 base from J, the junction kept 0 bases outside the gene matches. The CDR3 loop is CASSYGTGSGANVLTF. The CDR3 DNA sequence: TGTGCCAGCAGTTACGGGACAGGGTCTGGGGCCAACGTCCTGACTTTC.

This clone was picked up a small number of times. The chain carries TRBV5-4 and TRBJ2-7; D is perhaps TRBD2 (5 bases). CDR3 length: 14 residues. Germline V lookup: CDR1 SGHNT, CDR2 YYREEE (reference sequence). V lost 0 bases, J lost 2 bases, and 9 bases lay in between. The DNA of the CDR3 is TGTGCCAGCAGCTTGGATGGGAGCCCCTACGAGCAGTACTTC. Its translation: CASSLDGSPYEQYF.

The chain joins TRBV11-2 to TRBJ1-2, with 7 bases fitting TRBD1. This CDR3 spans 16 amino acids. The J segment lost 3 bases and the V segment lost 5 bases, leaving 12 bases of the junction unmatched. CDR1 is SGHAT, CDR2 FQNNGV, per germline. The CDR3 sequence is CASSPLTGSFDYGYTF. CDR3 DNA: TGTGCCAGCAGCCCCCTGACAGGGTCGTTTGACTATGGCTACACCTTC. Full variable domain (outside the CDR3, taken from reference TRBV11-2 and TRBJ1-2): EAGVAQSPRYKIIEKRQSVAFWCNPISGHATLYWYQQILGQGPKLLIQFQNNGVVDDSQLPKDRFSAERLKGVDSTLKIQPAKLEDSAVYLCASSPLTGSFDYGYTFGSGTRLTVV.

The chain recombines TRBV9 with TRBJ2-1; 7 bases match TRBD1. The V and J ends lost 4 bases and 8 bases, in that order; junction bases with no gene match: 3. CDR3 length: 12 amino acids. Germline assignment: CDR1 SGDLS and CDR2 YYNGEE. The CDR3 reads CASSTTGDEQFF. The CDR3, as DNA: TGTGCCAGCAGCACCACAGGGGATGAGCAGTTCTTC.

This clone showed up just a few times. The chain has TRBV2 and TRBJ2-7; D unresolved. The germline V gene encodes CDR1 SNHLY and CDR2 FYNNEI. CDR3 length: 15 amino acids. V shed 0 bases and J shed 7 bases, with 16 bases lying between them. The CDR3 DNA sequence: TGTGCCAGCAGTGAAGCGCACCCATCCCTCGGGGAGCAGTACTTC. It yields the protein CASSEAHPSLGEQYF.

CDR3 DNA sequence: TGTGCCAGCAGCGTTACAGGGGGTAATCAGCCCCAGCATTTT. This gives the protein CASSVTGGNQPQHF. This sequence joins TRBV9 and TRBJ1-5, with TRBD1 matching over 8 bases. This CDR3 region has 14 residues. The germline CDR1 and CDR2 sequences are SGDLS and YYNGEE. Germline trimming cut 2 bases from V and 4 bases from J; bases unmatched to any gene: 2.

In regard to this clone: The same CDR3 can be traced to other DNA sequences in this sample. The chain combines TRBV18 with TRBJ1-2; D gene unclear. This CDR3 has 14 amino acids. The V end lost 3 bases, the J end lost 5 bases, and 13 bases lay between the germline ends. Germline assignment: CDR1 KGHSH and CDR2 LQKENI. This CDR3 reads CASSPGTLGYGYTF. CDR3 bases: TGTGCCAGCTCACCGGGTACTCTGGGGTATGGCTACACCTTC.

The V and J genes are TRBV7-9 and TRBJ2-3, with D maybe TRBD1 (6 bases). Per the germline V gene, CDR1 is SEHNR and CDR2 is FQNEAQ (reference sequence). The CDR3 is made up of 13 amino acids. Trimming stripped 1 base from V and 6 bases from J, with 8 bases between. In nucleotides, the CDR3 is TGTGCCAGCAGCTTAGGCACAGGGGATACGCAGTATTTT. Protein product: CASSLGTGDTQYF.

V usage is TRBV10-2 and J usage is TRBJ1-2; maybe TRBD1 (6 bases). The CDR3 is made up of 14 amino acids. Germline loops: CDR1 WSHSY, CDR2 SAAADI. The ends were cut back, 3 bases at V and 3 bases at J, with 11 bases in the middle. CDR3 in DNA: TGCGCCAGCAGTGATTGGGCAGGGGACTATGGCTACACCTTC. Its protein is CASSDWAGDYGYTF.

The rearrangement joins TRBV19 to TRBJ1-1; D is possibly TRBD1 (5 bases). Germline values: CDR1 LNHDA, CDR2 SQIVND (reference sequence). The CDR3 is made up of 14 amino acids. Trimming stripped 8 bases from V and 4 bases from J, with 17 bases between. CDR3 sequence reads: CASFGKGWGTEAFF. Written as DNA, the CDR3 is TGTGCCAGTTTTGGGAAGGGGTGGGGCACTGAAGCTTTCTTT.

This chain uses TRBV3-1 (or the pseudogene TRBV3-2) with TRBJ2-7; tentatively, D is TRBD1 (6 bases). CDR1 LGHDT and CDR2 YNNKEL come from the germline V gene (reference sequence). CDR3 length equals 16 residues. V lost 4 bases, J lost 2 bases, and 18 bases lay in between. The CDR3 loop reads CASSRTHPGQAYEQYF. CDR3 DNA sequence: TGTGCCAGCAGCCGCACACACCCGGGACAAGCCTACGAGCAGTACTTC.

This chain links TRBV5-5 with TRBJ1-6; a weak D match, TRBD1 (5 bases). The V end lost 0 bases, the J end lost 8 bases, and 12 bases lay between the germline ends. This CDR3 is built from 15 residues. Germline V gene data show CDR1 as SGHKS and CDR2 as YYEKEE (reference sequence). The CDR3 sequence: CASSLDWTGDSPLHF. The CDR3 DNA sequence: TGTGCCAGCAGCTTGGACTGGACGGGGGATTCACCCCTCCACTTT.

The V gene is TRBV5-4, the J gene TRBJ2-5, with 8 bases that match TRBD1. Germline CDR1 is SGHNT and CDR2 is YYREEE (reference sequence). J gave up 2 bases and V 2 bases, and 2 bases lay outside the gene matches. This CDR3 contains 14 residues. The CDR3 spells CASSFGQGQETQYF. CDR3 nucleotides: TGTGCCAGCAGCTTCGGACAGGGTCAAGAGACCCAGTACTTC. The full variable domain, its missing parts supplied by reference TRBV5-4 and TRBJ2-5, is ETGVTQSPTHLIKTRGQQVTLRCSSQSGHNTVSWYQQALGQGPQFIFQYYREEENGRGNFPPRFSGLQFPNYSSELNVNALELDDSALYLCASSFGQGQETQYFGPGTRLLVL.

This chain links TRBV4-1 with TRBJ2-7; 10 bases are shared with TRBD1. CDR3 length: 14 amino acids. V trimming: 2 bases; J trimming: 3 bases; junction bases outside the gene matches: 1. The germline V gene has CDR1 MGHRA and CDR2 YSYEKL. CDR3 sequence reads: CASSQRTGGYEQYF. The CDR3 nucleotides read TGCGCCAGCAGCCAAAGGACAGGGGGCTACGAGCAGTACTTC.